This T cell receptor (beta chain) was captured in a study of graft-versus-host responses after intestinal transplantation. The overall study: Following induction with anti-thymocyte globulin, all recipients were given tacrolimus and steroids for around three years. Notes on the study in general: Individuals carrying graft-donor T cell macrochimerism showed high graft-versus-host to host-versus-graft clonal ratios in allografts. GvH clones surfaced in recipient marrow, some emerging earlier in ileum or blood.

Some clones are missing from TCRdb's copy, which holds only in-frame ones; the method was immunoSEQ multiplex PCR. The sample has about 120,000 clones; 85% to 95% are singletons. A note on this clone: Antigen: not known.

Germline CDR1 reads GTSNPN; CDR2 reads SVGIG (reference sequence). The length of the CDR3 is 12 residues. Trimming cost V 7 bases and J 0 bases, with 9 bases left between them. V usage is TRBV30 and J usage is TRBJ1-1; D is unresolved. The sequencing here drew on unstimulated CD8+ T cells sorted from spleen or lymph node cells, taken before intestinal transplant. This receptor was obtained from a human donor who received an intestinal transplant. The CDR3 bases are TGTGCCTACAGCCCCATGAACACTGAAGCTTTCTTT. It encodes CAYSPMNTEAFF.